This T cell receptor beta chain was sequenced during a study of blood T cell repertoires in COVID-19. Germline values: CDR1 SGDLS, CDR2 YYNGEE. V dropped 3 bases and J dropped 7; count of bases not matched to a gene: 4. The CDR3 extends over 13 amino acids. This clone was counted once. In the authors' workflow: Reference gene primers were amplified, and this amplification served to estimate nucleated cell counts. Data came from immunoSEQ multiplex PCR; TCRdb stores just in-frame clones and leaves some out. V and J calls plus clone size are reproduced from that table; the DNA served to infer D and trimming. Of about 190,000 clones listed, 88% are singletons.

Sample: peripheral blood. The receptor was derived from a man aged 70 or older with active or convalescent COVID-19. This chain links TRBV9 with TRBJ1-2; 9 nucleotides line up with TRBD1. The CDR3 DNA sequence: TGTGCCAGCAGCGCGACAGGGGGTTTTGGCTACACCTTC. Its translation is CASSATGGFGYTF.